This entry lists 32 T cell receptor beta chains sequenced from one sample in a study of glioma-infiltrating T cells after dendritic cell vaccination. As for time point: after dendritic cell vaccination, including at tumor progression/relapse. Some clones are missing from TCRdb's copy, which holds only in-frame ones; the method was immunoSEQ multiplex PCR. The data contain under 30,000 clones, about 90% of them singletons. The sequencing here drew on blood, taken after dendritic cell vaccination. These receptors came from a human donor with glioblastoma.

The V and J genes are TRBV30 and TRBJ1-2, with 7 positions matching TRBD1. This CDR3 region has 13 residues. Germline CDR1 GTSNPN, CDR2 SVGIG (reference sequence). V gave up 5 bases and J gave up 4 bases; unmatched junction bases: 7. The CDR3 here is CAWDRVTLYGYTF. CDR3 in DNA: TGTGCCTGGGACAGGGTAACCCTCTATGGCTACACCTTC. Complete variable domain (other parts from reference TRBV30 and TRBJ1-2): SQTIHQWPATLVQPVGSPLSLECTVEGTSNPNLYWYRQAAGRGLQLLFYSVGIGQISSEVPQNLSASRPQDRQFILSSKKLLLSDSGFYLCAWDRVTLYGYTFGSGTRLTVV.

The sample holds a few counts of this clone. Other DNA sequences in the same sample also yield this CDR3. The chain has TRBV30 and TRBJ1-6, with TRBD1 matching 12 bases. The J segment lost 7 bases and the V segment lost 6 bases, leaving 7 bases of the junction unmatched. Germline lookup yields CDR1 GTSNPN and CDR2 SVGIG (reference sequence). CDR3 length: 15 amino acids. The CDR3 here is CACSTGTGGNSPLHF. The CDR3 coding sequence is TGTGCCTGTTCGACCGGGACAGGGGGCAATTCACCCCTCCACTTT.

The V call is TRBV2, the J call TRBJ2-2, with TRBD2 matching over 8 bases. CDR3 size: 14 residues. The germline CDR1 and CDR2 sequences are SNHLY and FYNNEI. Losses at the gene ends were 7 bases for V and 0 bases for J; bases not matched to a gene: 1. The DNA for the CDR3 is TGTGCCAGCAACGGGGGGGCGAACACCGGGGAGCTGTTTTTT. This sequence encodes CASNGGANTGELFF. Full variable domain (missing parts from reference TRBV2 and TRBJ2-2): EPEVTQTPSHQVTQMGQEVILRCVPISNHLYFYWYRQILGQKVEFLVSFYNNEISEKSEIFDDQFSVERPDGSNFTLKIRSTKLEDSAMYFCASNGGANTGELFFGEGSRLTVL.

The chain carries TRBV7-2 and TRBJ1-5, with D possibly TRBD1 on 6 matching bases. This CDR3 is 15 amino acids long. CDR1 is SGHTA, CDR2 FQGNSA, per germline. V was clipped by 5 bases and J by 6 bases, with 17 bases between them. The CDR3 bases are TGTGCCAGCAGCCCCGACTGGGACAAGGGTCAGCCCCAGCATTTT. The encoded protein is CASSPDWDKGQPQHF.

The V gene is TRBV7-2, the J gene TRBJ2-6, with 8 bases lining up with TRBD1. J lost 4 bases, V lost 11 bases, and 13 bases had no gene match. The CDR3 loop spans 16 amino acids. Per germline, CDR1 SGHTA and CDR2 FQGNSA. As DNA, the CDR3 is TGTGCCTCCCGGACAGGGCGTCTGGGAGGGGCCAACGTCCTGACTTTC. This codes for CASRTGRLGGANVLTF.

This clone was picked up one time. For the CDR3, the DNA is TGTGCCAGCAGCGTGTCTAGCGGGGGATACAATGAGCAGTTCTTC. Its translation is CASSVSSGGYNEQFF. The V gene is TRBV9, the J gene TRBJ2-1; 10 nucleotides line up with TRBD2. V trimming: 2 bases; J trimming: 4 bases; junction bases outside the gene matches: 3. CDR3 size: 15 residues. CDR1 and CDR2 (germline): SGDLS, YYNGEE.

The V and J genes are TRBV9 and TRBJ1-6; 7 nucleotides line up with TRBD1. This CDR3 has 15 amino acids. The V and J ends lost 0 bases and 6 bases, in that order; junction bases with no gene match: 3. CDR1 is SGDLS, CDR2 YYNGEE, per germline. In nucleotides, the CDR3 is TGTGCCAGCAGCGTAGAGGGACAGCCTAATTCACCCCTCCACTTT. Translating it yields CASSVEGQPNSPLHF.

This clone was counted a single time. The V and J genes are TRBV10-1 and TRBJ2-1, with 13 positions matching TRBD2. This CDR3 spans 15 amino acids. Germline V CDR1 and CDR2: WNHNN, SYGVQD (reference sequence). V shed 5 bases and J 7 bases; nucleotides not matched to a gene: 5. In nucleotides, the CDR3 is TGCGCCAGCAGTACCGGGACTAGCGGGGTTAATGAGCAGTTCTTC. Its protein is CASSTGTSGVNEQFF.

The chain links TRBV18 to TRBJ2-7; D not certain. This CDR3 contains 14 residues. Germline CDR1 KGHSH, CDR2 LQKENI. V was pared by 1 base and J by 3 bases, with 10 bases between. CDR3 in DNA: TGTGCCAGCTCACCACGGCTACAGTTCTACGAGCAGTACTTC. Translated: CASSPRLQFYEQYF.

This chain connects TRBV10-1 to TRBJ2-5; tentative D call: TRBD2 (5 bases). Trimming cost V 5 bases and J 5 bases, with 9 bases left between them. Germline V gene lookup returns CDR1 WNHNN and CDR2 SYGVQD (reference sequence). This CDR3 region has 12 residues. CDR3 nucleotides: TGCGCCAGCAGTCGGGGTGGCGAGACCCAGTACTTC. Translated, it gives CASSRGGETQYF.

The gene calls are TRBV9 and TRBJ2-6; 7 nucleotides agree with TRBD2. The CDR3 totals 16 residues. CDR1 SGDLS and CDR2 YYNGEE come from the germline V gene. The V and J ends lost 0 bases and 1 base, in that order; junction bases with no gene match: 1. The CDR3 loop reads CASSVGGGSGANVLTF. Written as DNA, the CDR3 is TGTGCCAGCAGCGTAGGGGGGGGATCTGGGGCCAACGTCCTGACTTTC.

J is TRBJ1-5 and V is TRBV6-6; possible D gene TRBD1, 5 bases. With 6 bases removed from V and 4 bases from J, the gap between germline ends came to 13 bases. The germline V gene encodes CDR1 MNHNY and CDR2 SVGAGI (reference sequence). CDR3 size: 14 residues. The CDR3 nucleotides read TGTGCCAGCAGACCCACAGGTGGGAATCAGCCCCAGCATTTT. Residues: CASRPTGGNQPQHF.

This clone was recorded a few times. This chain uses TRBV7-8 with TRBJ1-1; TRBD1 matches 7 bases. J gave up 4 bases and V 1 base, and 6 bases lay outside the gene matches. The CDR3 is made up of 15 amino acids. Germline CDR1 reads SGHVS; CDR2 reads FQNEAQ. CDR3 sequence reads: CASSLGEGGFTEAFF. In DNA, the CDR3 is TGTGCCAGCAGCTTAGGGGAAGGGGGCTTCACTGAAGCTTTCTTT.

The chain joins TRBV27 to TRBJ2-7, with a tentative D call TRBD2 (6 bases). The CDR3 consists of 16 residues. V dropped 2 bases and J dropped 4 bases, with 18 bases sitting between them. Germline V gives CDR1 MNHEY, CDR2 SMNVEV (reference sequence). The CDR3 loop reads CASSLGGTGLGYEQYF. CDR3 DNA sequence: TGTGCCAGCAGTTTAGGCGGGACCGGTCTGGGGTACGAGCAGTACTTC.

The chain is built from TRBV4-1 and TRBJ1-6, with D unresolved. CDR1 and CDR2 from the germline V gene are MGHRA and YSYEKL. V was clipped by 0 bases and J by 7 bases, with 7 bases between them. This CDR3 comprises 14 residues. CDR3 protein: CASSQESVNSPLHF. The CDR3 coding sequence is TGCGCCAGCAGCCAAGAATCAGTGAATTCACCCCTCCACTTT.

The CDR3, as DNA: TGCGCCAGCAGTGATCTGGGGGCCACCTACGAGCAGTACTTC. It yields the protein CASSDLGATYEQYF. V and J are TRBV10-2 and TRBJ2-7; the D gene is possibly TRBD1 (6 bases). V lost 3 bases to trimming and J lost 2 bases, with 11 bases between them. This CDR3 has 14 amino acids. CDR1 and CDR2 (germline): WSHSY, SAAADI.

The chain recombines TRBV29-1 with TRBJ1-2; tentative D call: TRBD1 (5 bases). V gave up 4 bases and J gave up 1 base, with 10 bases separating them. Germline assignment: CDR1 SQVTM and CDR2 ANQGSEA. CDR3 length equals 13 residues. CDR3 residues: CSVAQDSNYGYTF. The CDR3 nucleotides are TGCAGCGTTGCACAAGACAGTAACTATGGCTACACCTTC.

This clone was observed a few times. The chain carries TRBV9 and TRBJ2-1, with D possibly TRBD2 on 5 matching bases. Trimming removed 5 bases from V and 5 bases from J, with 11 bases in between. This CDR3 spans 13 amino acids. Germline values: CDR1 SGDLS, CDR2 YYNGEE. CDR3 amino acids: CASRGVGHNEQFF. In nucleotides, the CDR3 is TGTGCCAGCAGGGGAGTTGGGCACAATGAGCAGTTCTTC.

J is TRBJ1-5 and V is TRBV19, with D possibly being TRBD1 (5 bases). The germline gives CDR1 LNHDA, CDR2 SQIVND (reference sequence). The CDR3 runs to 18 residues. Trimming stripped 0 bases from V and 4 bases from J, with 19 bases between. CDR3 sequence reads: CASSIDGWRDGGNQPQHF. In DNA, the CDR3 is TGTGCCAGTAGTATAGACGGCTGGCGGGACGGAGGAAATCAGCCCCAGCATTTT.

This clone was counted a few times. V gene TRBV5-1 combines with J gene TRBJ2-1; 7 bases map to TRBD1. V lost 4 bases, J lost 0 bases, and 7 bases stayed unmatched. CDR3 length: 16 residues. The V gene's germline CDR1 is SGHRS and CDR2 YFSETQ. The DNA of the CDR3 is TGCGCCAGCAGCCCGGGACAGACCTTCTCCTACAATGAGCAGTTCTTC. Translated: CASSPGQTFSYNEQFF. Together with reference TRBV5-1 and TRBJ2-1, the CDR3 gives the full variable domain: KAGVTQTPRYLIKTRGQQVTLSCSPISGHRSVSWYQQTPGQGLQFLFEYFSETQRNKGNFPGRFSGRQFSNSRSEMNVSTLELGDSALYLCASSPGQTFSYNEQFFGPGTRLTVL.

CDR3 nucleotide sequence: TGCGCCAGCAGCCCACGGCCGAGCGGTCCAGATACGCAGTATTTT. Its protein is CASSPRPSGPDTQYF. The V call is TRBV4-1, the J call TRBJ2-3, with D possibly being TRBD2 (5 bases). Trimming left V 4 bases short and J 4 bases short, with 15 bases between. The germline gives CDR1 MGHRA, CDR2 YSYEKL. CDR3 length: 15 amino acids.

The V and J genes are TRBV11-2 and TRBJ2-5, with D maybe TRBD2 (6 bases). The last part of the DNA fits TRBJ2-7 better; the J call may be wrong. Per germline, CDR1 SGHAT and CDR2 FQNNGV. The CDR3 loop spans 12 amino acids. In DNA form, the CDR3 reads TGTGCCAGCAGGGGGGGACCCTACGAGCAGTACTTC. Translated, it gives CASRGGPYEQYF.

The gene calls are TRBV14 and TRBJ1-1; a possible D gene is TRBD1 (6 bases). CDR1 and CDR2 from the germline V gene are SGHDN and FVKESK. Trimming took 2 bases from V and 4 from J, leaving 11 bases between them. This CDR3 comprises 14 residues. CDR3 amino acids: CASSQQQGRTEAFF. In DNA form, the CDR3 reads TGTGCCAGCAGCCAACAACAGGGACGCACTGAAGCTTTCTTT.

This chain joins TRBV7-9 and TRBJ1-5; D perhaps matches TRBD1 (6 bases). Germline CDR1 SEHNR, CDR2 FQNEAQ (reference sequence). The CDR3 sequence is 16 residues long. Trimming took off 6 bases at V and 7 bases at J, with 22 bases between the two ends. The CDR3 region is CASRPGGQGISQPQHF. CDR3 bases: TGTGCCAGCAGGCCGGGGGGACAAGGGATTTCACAGCCCCAGCATTTT.

This clone was counted a few times. The CDR3 spells CASSEEGSRTGYGYTF. CDR3 nucleotides: TGTGCCAGCAGTGAAGAGGGATCCCGGACTGGCTATGGCTACACCTTC. This chain connects TRBV2 to TRBJ1-2, with no clear D. V was clipped by 1 base and J by 4 bases, with 16 bases between them. Germline V gives CDR1 SNHLY, CDR2 FYNNEI. This CDR3 is built from 16 residues.

In this sample, this clone turned up a few times. The V gene is TRBV5-6, the J gene TRBJ2-2; 7 bases agree with TRBD1. V lost 5 bases to trimming and J lost 5 bases; unmatched junction nucleotides: 6. The V gene's germline CDR1 is SGHDT and CDR2 YYEEEE. The CDR3 is 14 amino acids. The CDR3, as DNA: TGTGCCAGCAGACTGACAGGGCGGACCGGGGAGCTGTTTTTT. It is translated as CASRLTGRTGELFF. The complete variable domain, with remaining parts taken from reference TRBV5-6 and TRBJ2-2, reads DAGVTQSPTHLIKTRGQQVTLRCSPKSGHDTVSWYQQALGQGPQFIFQYYEEEERQRGNFPDRFSGHQFPNYSSELNVNALLLGDSALYLCASRLTGRTGELFFGEGSRLTVL.

The V call is TRBV5-6, the J call TRBJ2-7; 9 nucleotides align to TRBD2. V lost 4 bases, J lost 2 bases, and 4 bases stayed unmatched. The germline CDR1 and CDR2 sequences are SGHDT and YYEEEE. The CDR3 sequence is 14 residues long. CDR3 region: CASSALAGPYEQYF. Here the CDR3 DNA reads TGTGCCAGCAGCGCTCTAGCGGGGCCCTACGAGCAGTACTTC.

This chain links TRBV6-5 with TRBJ1-3, with TRBD1 matching 8 bases. Per germline, CDR1 MNHEY and CDR2 SVGAGI. J lost 0 bases, V lost 2 bases, and 3 bases had no gene match. The length of the CDR3 is 16 residues. This CDR3 is CASSYGQGYSGNTIYF. As DNA, the CDR3 is TGTGCCAGCAGTTACGGACAGGGTTACTCTGGAAACACCATATATTTT.

As regards this clone: One junction end does not reproduce the germline sequence, and a read error may be involved. Other nucleotide sequences in the sample specify the same CDR3. This chain joins TRBV7-2 and TRBJ1-4; TRBD1 might be the D (6 bases). CDR1 is SGHTA and CDR2 is FQGNSA in the germline V gene. The CDR3 length is 15 residues. Here the CDR3 reads CASSLAGTTNEKLFF. DNA of the CDR3: TGTGCCAGCAGCTTAGCCGGGACAACGAATGAAAAACTGTTTTTT. Based on the CDR3 plus reference TRBV7-2 and TRBJ1-4, the full variable domain is GAGVSQSPSNKVTEKGKDVELRCDPISGHTALYWYRQSLGQGLEFLIYFQGNSAPDKSGLPSDRFSAERTGGSVSTLTIQRTQQEDSAVYLCASSLAGTTNEKLFFGSGTQLSVL.

As regards this clone: This CDR3 is also generated by other DNA sequences in the sample. This chain uses TRBV6-5 with TRBJ1-6; 8 bases are shared with TRBD1. J was trimmed by 8 bases and V by 2 bases; bases with no gene match: 8. Germline loops: CDR1 MNHEY, CDR2 SVGAGI. The CDR3 consists of 16 residues. The CDR3 coding sequence is TGTGCCAGCAGTTACCCCGGACAGGGAAAGGATTCACCCCTCCACTTT. This sequence encodes CASSYPGQGKDSPLHF.

V gene TRBV5-5 combines with J gene TRBJ1-2; D is possibly TRBD1 (6 bases). V shed 0 bases and J shed 4 bases, with 16 bases lying between them. The germline gives CDR1 SGHKS, CDR2 YYEKEE (reference sequence). The CDR3 sequence is 16 residues long. This CDR3 is CASSLEGGGRFYGYTF. The DNA for the CDR3 is TGTGCCAGCAGCTTGGAAGGGGGGGGGCGCTTCTATGGCTACACCTTC. Combining the CDR3 with reference TRBV5-5 and TRBJ1-2 gives the whole variable domain DAGVTQSPTHLIKTRGQQVTLRCSPISGHKSVSWYQQVLGQGPQFIFQYYEKEERGRGNFPDRFSARQFPNYSSELNVNALLLGDSALYLCASSLEGGGRFYGYTFGSGTRLTVV.

This rearrangement joins TRBV7-6 to TRBJ2-5; 8 bases are shared with TRBD2. The V gene end was trimmed by 3 bases and the J gene end by 5 bases; junction bases not matched to a gene: 17. Germline CDR1 and CDR2: SGHVS and FNYEAQ. The CDR3 consists of 18 residues. This CDR3 reads CASSFSGAGGANLETQYF. The CDR3 DNA follows: TGTGCCAGCAGCTTTAGTGGGGCGGGGGGCGCCAACCTGGAGACCCAGTACTTC. Drawing the rest from reference TRBV7-6 and TRBJ2-5, the complete variable domain is GAGVSQSPRYKVTKRGQDVALRCDPISGHVSLYWYRQALGQGPEFLTYFNYEAQQDKSGLPNDRFSAERPEGSISTLTIQRTEQRDSAMYRCASSFSGAGGANLETQYFGPGTRLLVL.